A selection of T cell receptor beta chains follows, all from one sample in a study of beta chain features in type 1 diabetes. Data came from immunoSEQ multiplex PCR; TCRdb stores just in-frame clones and leaves some out. In the table there are some 150,000 clones, 8.5% to 14% of which are singletons. Sequencing was performed on central memory CD4+ T cells from blood. The receptors were gathered from a man between 18 and 35 years old in good health. Each CDR3 is given with its conserved first and last residue. D genes are given only for firm matches. Expanded clones are given a class, and other clones once, few, many or no size at all.

v_call: TRBV11-2; d_call: -; j_call: TRBJ1-2; clone_size: -; cdr3_nt: TGTGCCAGCAGCTTAGATCACGGGGGGAGCGGCTACACCTTC; cdr3_aa: CASSLDHGGSGYTF
v_call: TRBV5-1; d_call: -; j_call: TRBJ2-3; clone_size: -; cdr3_nt: TGCGCCAGCAGCTTTGAAGACACAGATACGCAGTATTTT; cdr3_aa: CASSFEDTDTQYF
v_call: TRBV28; d_call: -; j_call: TRBJ1-4; clone_size: -; cdr3_nt: TGTGCCAGCAGTTTACAGGGATACATTAATGAAAAACTGTTTTTT; cdr3_aa: CASSLQGYINEKLFF
v_call: TRBV4-3; d_call: TRBD1; j_call: TRBJ1-1; clone_size: few; cdr3_nt: TGCGCCAGCAGCCAAGATGGTCTAGGGACAGTCCCTGAAGCTTTCTTT; cdr3_aa: CASSQDGLGTVPEAFF
v_call: TRBV19; d_call: -; j_call: TRBJ1-1; clone_size: few; cdr3_nt: TGTGCCAGCGCTGGAAGGGGTGAAGCTTTCTTT; cdr3_aa: CASAGRGEAFF
v_call: TRBV30; d_call: TRBD1; j_call: TRBJ2-7; clone_size: few; cdr3_nt: TGTGCCTGGAAACTACAGGGGGCTAACTACGAGCAGTACTTC; cdr3_aa: CAWKLQGANYEQYF
v_call: TRBV4-3; d_call: -; j_call: TRBJ2-4; clone_size: few; cdr3_nt: TGCGCCAGCAGCCAAGAAGGGGACATTCAGTACTTC; cdr3_aa: CASSQEGDIQYF
v_call: TRBV30; d_call: -; j_call: TRBJ2-7; clone_size: few; cdr3_nt: TGTGCCTGGAGTTGGGCCCGACTCGAGCAGTACTTC; cdr3_aa: CAWSWARLEQYF
v_call: TRBV9; d_call: -; j_call: TRBJ1-2; clone_size: few; cdr3_nt: TGTGCCAGCAGCCCGAGCCCCAGTAACTATGGCTACACCTTC; cdr3_aa: CASSPSPSNYGYTF
v_call: TRBV5-6; d_call: -; j_call: TRBJ2-3; clone_size: few; cdr3_nt: TGTGCCAGCAGCATGCGGGCAACCAGCACAGATACGCAGTATTTT; cdr3_aa: CASSMRATSTDTQYF
v_call: TRBV6-1; d_call: -; j_call: TRBJ2-2; clone_size: -; cdr3_nt: TGTGCCAGCAGTGCTACCCTACAGGGTACCGGGGAGCTGTTTTTT; cdr3_aa: CASSATLQGTGELFF
v_call: TRBV28; d_call: -; j_call: TRBJ2-3; clone_size: -; cdr3_nt: TGTGCCAGCAGCCGTAGCGGCGGGCGGACAGATACGCAGTATTTT; cdr3_aa: CASSRSGGRTDTQYF
v_call: TRBV7-9; d_call: -; j_call: TRBJ1-5; clone_size: -; cdr3_nt: TGTGCCAGCAGCTTAGCTTCTAGCAATCAGCCCCAGCATTTT; cdr3_aa: CASSLASSNQPQHF
v_call: TRBV19; d_call: -; j_call: TRBJ2-5; clone_size: once; cdr3_nt: TGTGCCAGTAGTAGAGCGACGGGGCGAGAGACCCAGTACTTC; cdr3_aa: CASSRATGRETQYF
v_call: TRBV5-1; d_call: TRBD2; j_call: TRBJ2-1; clone_size: few; cdr3_nt: TGCGCCAGCGGTCAACTAGCGGGAGTCTCCTACAATGAGCAGTTCTTC; cdr3_aa: CASGQLAGVSYNEQFF